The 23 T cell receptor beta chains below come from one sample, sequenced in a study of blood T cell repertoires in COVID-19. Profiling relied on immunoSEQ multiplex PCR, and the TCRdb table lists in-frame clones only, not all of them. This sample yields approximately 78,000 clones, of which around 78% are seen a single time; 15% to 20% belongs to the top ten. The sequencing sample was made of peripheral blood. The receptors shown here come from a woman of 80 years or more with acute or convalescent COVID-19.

The DNA for the CDR3 is TGCGCCAGCAGCCATCTCGGACAGCCGAACACTGAAGCTTTCTTT. Residues: CASSHLGQPNTEAFF. The chain couples TRBV5-1 to TRBJ1-1, with D possibly matching TRBD1 (6 bases). The CDR3 loop spans 15 amino acids. CDR1 is SGHRS and CDR2 is YFSETQ in the germline V gene. The germline V and J ends were trimmed by 4 bases and 1 base, with 14 bases remaining between them.

The CDR3 sequence: CASSLEGGLEKLFF. The DNA of the CDR3 is TGTGCCAGCAGCTTAGAGGGAGGACTTGAAAAACTGTTTTTT. The chain couples TRBV5-4 to TRBJ1-4; D is undetermined. This CDR3 has 14 amino acids. CDR1 and CDR2 (germline): SGHNT, YYREEE (reference sequence). V lost 2 bases and J 7 bases, leaving 12 bases between the germline ends.

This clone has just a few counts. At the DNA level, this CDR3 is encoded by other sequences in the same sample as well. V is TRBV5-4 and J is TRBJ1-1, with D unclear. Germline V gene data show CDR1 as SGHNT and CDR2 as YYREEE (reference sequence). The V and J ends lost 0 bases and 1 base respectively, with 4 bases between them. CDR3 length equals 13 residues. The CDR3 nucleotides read TGTGCCAGCAGCTTGGCGGGGAACACTGAAGCTTTCTTT. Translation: CASSLAGNTEAFF. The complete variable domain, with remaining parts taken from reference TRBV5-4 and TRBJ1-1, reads ETGVTQSPTHLIKTRGQQVTLRCSSQSGHNTVSWYQQALGQGPQFIFQYYREEENGRGNFPPRFSGLQFPNYSSELNVNALELDDSALYLCASSLAGNTEAFFGQGTRLTVV.

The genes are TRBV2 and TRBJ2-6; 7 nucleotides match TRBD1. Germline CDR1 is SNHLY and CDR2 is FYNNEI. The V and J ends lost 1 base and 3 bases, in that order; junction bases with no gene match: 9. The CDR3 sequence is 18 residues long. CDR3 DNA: TGTGCCAGCAGTGAAGGAGCAGGGGGTAGGTTTGGGGCCAACGTCCTGACTTTC. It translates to CASSEGAGGRFGANVLTF.

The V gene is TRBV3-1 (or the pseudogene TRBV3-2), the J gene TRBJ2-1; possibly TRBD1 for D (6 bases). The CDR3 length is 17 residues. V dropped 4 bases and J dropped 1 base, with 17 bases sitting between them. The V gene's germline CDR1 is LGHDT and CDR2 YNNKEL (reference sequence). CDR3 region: CASSRSPTGLSYNEQFF. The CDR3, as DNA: TGTGCCAGCAGCCGGTCCCCGACAGGTCTTTCCTACAATGAGCAGTTCTTC.

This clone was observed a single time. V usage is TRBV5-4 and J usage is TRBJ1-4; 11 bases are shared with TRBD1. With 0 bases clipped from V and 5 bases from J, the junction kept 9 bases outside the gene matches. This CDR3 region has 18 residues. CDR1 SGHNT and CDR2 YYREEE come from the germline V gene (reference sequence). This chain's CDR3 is CASSLAGTGGDKNEKLFF. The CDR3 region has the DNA TGTGCCAGCAGCTTGGCCGGGACAGGGGGAGATAAAAATGAAAAACTGTTTTTT.

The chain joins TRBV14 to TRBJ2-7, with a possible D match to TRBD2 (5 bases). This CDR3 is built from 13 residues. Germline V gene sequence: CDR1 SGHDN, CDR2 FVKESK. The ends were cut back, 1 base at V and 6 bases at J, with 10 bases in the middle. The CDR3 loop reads CASSQVGGLEQYF. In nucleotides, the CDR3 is TGTGCCAGCAGCCAAGTAGGCGGGCTCGAGCAGTACTTC.

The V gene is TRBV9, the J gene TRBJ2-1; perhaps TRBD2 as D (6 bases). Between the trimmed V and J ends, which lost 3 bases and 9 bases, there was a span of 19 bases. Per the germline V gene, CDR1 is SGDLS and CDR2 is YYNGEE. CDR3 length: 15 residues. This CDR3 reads CASSAQPGLNPEQFF. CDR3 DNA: TGTGCCAGCAGCGCCCAGCCGGGACTCAACCCTGAGCAGTTCTTC.

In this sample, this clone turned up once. The chain's CDR3 is CASTRVTGQVDGYTF. CDR3 coding DNA: TGTGCCAGCACCCGGGTCACAGGGCAAGTGGATGGCTACACCTTC. The rearrangement links TRBV6-5 to TRBJ1-2, with D possibly being TRBD1 (6 bases). This CDR3 is built from 15 residues. The germline V gene encodes CDR1 MNHEY and CDR2 SVGAGI. Trimming shortened V by 7 bases and J by 6 bases, and 21 bases separated the two germline ends.

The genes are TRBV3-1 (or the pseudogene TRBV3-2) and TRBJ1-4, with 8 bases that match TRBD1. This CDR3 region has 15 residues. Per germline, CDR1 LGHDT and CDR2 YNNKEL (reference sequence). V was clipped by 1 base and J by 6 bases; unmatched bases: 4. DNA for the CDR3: TGTGCCAGCAGCCAAGTAGGCAGGGGGCATGAAAAACTGTTTTTT. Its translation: CASSQVGRGHEKLFF.

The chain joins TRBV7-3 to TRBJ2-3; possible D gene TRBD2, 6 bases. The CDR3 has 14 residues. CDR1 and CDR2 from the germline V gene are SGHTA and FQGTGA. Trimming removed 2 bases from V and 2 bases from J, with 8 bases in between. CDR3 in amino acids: CASSLPGDTDTQYF. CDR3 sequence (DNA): TGTGCCAGCAGCTTACCGGGGGACACAGATACGCAGTATTTT.

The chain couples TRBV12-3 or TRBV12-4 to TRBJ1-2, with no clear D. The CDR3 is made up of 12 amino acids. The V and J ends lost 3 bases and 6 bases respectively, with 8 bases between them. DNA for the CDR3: TGTGCCAGCAGTTTCTTGGCGGATGGCTACACCTTC. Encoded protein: CASSFLADGYTF.

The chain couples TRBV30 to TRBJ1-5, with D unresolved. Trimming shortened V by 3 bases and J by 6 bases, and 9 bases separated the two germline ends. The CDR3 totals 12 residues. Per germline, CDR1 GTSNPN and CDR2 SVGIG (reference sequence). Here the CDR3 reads CAWRGGGQPQHF. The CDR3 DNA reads TGTGCCTGGAGGGGAGGCGGTCAGCCCCAGCATTTT.

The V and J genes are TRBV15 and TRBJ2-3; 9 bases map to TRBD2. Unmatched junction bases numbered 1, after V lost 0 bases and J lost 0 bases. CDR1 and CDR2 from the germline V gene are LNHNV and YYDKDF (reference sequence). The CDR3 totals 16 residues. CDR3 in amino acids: CATSRDAGGSTDTQYF. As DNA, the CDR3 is TGTGCCACCAGCAGAGACGCGGGGGGGAGCACAGATACGCAGTATTTT.

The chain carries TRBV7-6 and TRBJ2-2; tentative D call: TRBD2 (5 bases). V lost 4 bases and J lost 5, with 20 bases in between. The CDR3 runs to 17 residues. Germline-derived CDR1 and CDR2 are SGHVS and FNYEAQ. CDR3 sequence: CASSSTFRTSKTGELFF. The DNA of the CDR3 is TGTGCCAGCAGCTCCACGTTCCGGACTTCTAAGACCGGGGAGCTGTTTTTT.

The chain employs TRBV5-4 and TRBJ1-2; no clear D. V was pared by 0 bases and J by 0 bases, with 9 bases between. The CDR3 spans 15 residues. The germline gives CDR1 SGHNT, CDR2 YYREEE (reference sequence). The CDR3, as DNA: TGTGCCAGCAGCTTGGGCCGACTATCTAACTATGGCTACACCTTC. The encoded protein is CASSLGRLSNYGYTF.

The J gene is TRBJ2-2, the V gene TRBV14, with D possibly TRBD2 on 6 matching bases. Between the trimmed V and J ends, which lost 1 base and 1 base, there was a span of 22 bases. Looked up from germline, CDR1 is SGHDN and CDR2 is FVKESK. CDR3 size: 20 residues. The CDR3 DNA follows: TGTGCCAGCAGCCAAGCTAATCAGGGAGGAGTATTAGGGAACACCGGGGAGCTGTTTTTT. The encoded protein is CASSQANQGGVLGNTGELFF.

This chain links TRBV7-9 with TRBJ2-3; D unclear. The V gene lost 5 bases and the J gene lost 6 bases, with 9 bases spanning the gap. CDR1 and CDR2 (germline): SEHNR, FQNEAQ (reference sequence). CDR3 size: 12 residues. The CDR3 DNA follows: TGTGCCAGCAGCCCTAGTATGGATACGCAGTATTTT. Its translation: CASSPSMDTQYF.

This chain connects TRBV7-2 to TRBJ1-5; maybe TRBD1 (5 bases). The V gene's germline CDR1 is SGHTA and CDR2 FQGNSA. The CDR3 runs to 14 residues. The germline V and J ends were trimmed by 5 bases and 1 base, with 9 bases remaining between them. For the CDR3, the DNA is TGTGCCAGCAGCCTTGACAGAAGCAATCAGCCCCAGCATTTT. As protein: CASSLDRSNQPQHF.

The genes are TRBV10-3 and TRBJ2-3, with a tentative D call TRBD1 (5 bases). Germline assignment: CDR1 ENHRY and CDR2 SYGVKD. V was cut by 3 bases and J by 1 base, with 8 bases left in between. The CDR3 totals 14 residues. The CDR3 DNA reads TGTGCCATCAGTGAAGGGGTGGGCACAGATACGCAGTATTTT. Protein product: CAISEGVGTDTQYF.

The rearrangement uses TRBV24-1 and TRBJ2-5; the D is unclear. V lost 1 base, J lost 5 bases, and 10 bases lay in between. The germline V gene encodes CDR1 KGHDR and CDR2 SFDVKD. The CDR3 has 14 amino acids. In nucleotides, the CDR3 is TGTGCCACCAGTGATTTACGGCAGGCGGAGACCCAGTACTTC. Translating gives CATSDLRQAETQYF.

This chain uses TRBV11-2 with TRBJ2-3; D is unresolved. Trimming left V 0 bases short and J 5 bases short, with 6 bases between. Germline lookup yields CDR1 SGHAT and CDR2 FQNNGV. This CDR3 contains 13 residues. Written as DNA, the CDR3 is TGTGCCAGCAGCTTAGATCCTGTAGATACGCAGTATTTT. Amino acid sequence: CASSLDPVDTQYF.

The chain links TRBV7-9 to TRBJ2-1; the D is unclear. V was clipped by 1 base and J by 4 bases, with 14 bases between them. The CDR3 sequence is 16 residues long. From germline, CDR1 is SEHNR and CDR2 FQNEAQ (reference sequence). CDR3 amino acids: CASSLGTATRYNEQFF. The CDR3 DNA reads TGTGCCAGCAGCTTAGGTACAGCCACTCGATACAATGAGCAGTTCTTC.